Shown below are 31 T cell receptor beta chains from a single sample sequenced in a study of T cells in Graves' hyperthyroidism and ophthalmopathy. The TCR beta CDR3 regions underwent amplification using RNA transcripts as the source. Using the HTBI primer set, a first-round RT-PCR was run on the TCR CDR3. TCRdb re-called the multiplex PCR reads with MiXCR, one entry per CDR3 protein. The sample includes hundreds of thousands of distinct CDR3 sequences, 38% of them seen just once. Sequenced sample: blood. Every receptor here comes from a man between 18 and 29 years old with Graves' hyperthyroidism.

The chain employs TRBV25-1 and TRBJ1-2, with 8 bases identical to TRBD1. Trimming took 4 bases from V and 4 from J; bases not matched to a gene: 8. From germline, CDR1 is MGHDK and CDR2 SYGVNS. This CDR3 spans 15 amino acids. DNA for the CDR3: TGTGCCAGCAGTGGCCGCGGGACAGGAACCTATGGCTACACCTTC. Residues: CASSGRGTGTYGYTF.

There are a few counts of this clonotype. The V and J genes are TRBV5-1 and TRBJ2-2; 9 nucleotides align to TRBD1. J lost 7 bases, V lost 3 bases, and 13 bases had no gene match. This CDR3 is built from 17 residues. The germline gives CDR1 SGHRS, CDR2 YFSETQ. The DNA of the CDR3 is TGCGCCAGCAGCTCAGGGGCCGGGACAGGGTTCATCGGGGAGCTGTTTTTT. This gives the protein CASSSGAGTGFIGELFF.

This clonotype was detected ten times or more. The chain recombines TRBV7-8 with TRBJ2-7; 10 bases fit TRBD1. CDR1 and CDR2 (germline): SGHVS, FQNEAQ. V shed 4 bases and J 5 bases; nucleotides not matched to a gene: 5. This CDR3 has 14 amino acids. For the CDR3, the DNA is TGTGCCAGCAGCTCCCGGGACAGGGGACACGAGCAGTACTTC. It encodes CASSSRDRGHEQYF.

V usage is TRBV29-1 and J usage is TRBJ1-2, with TRBD1 as a possible D gene (5 bases). The CDR3 is made up of 12 amino acids. Germline CDR1 is SQVTM and CDR2 is ANQGSEA. V was cut by 4 bases and J by 3 bases, with 9 bases left in between. The CDR3 spells CSVGGEDYGYTF. CDR3 sequence (DNA): TGCAGCGTTGGAGGGGAGGACTATGGCTACACCTTC. The whole variable domain, remainder taken from reference TRBV29-1 and TRBJ1-2, is SAVISQKPSRDICQRGTSLTIQCQVDSQVTMMFWYRQQPGQSLTLIATANQGSEATYESGFVIDKFPISRPNLTFSTLTVSNMSPEDSSIYLCSVGGEDYGYTFGSGTRLTVV.

The rearrangement uses TRBV6-5 and TRBJ2-5; D is possibly TRBD1 (6 bases). CDR1 is MNHEY and CDR2 is SVGAGI in the germline V gene. The CDR3 is made up of 14 amino acids. The V and J ends lost 2 bases and 3 bases respectively, with 10 bases between them. CDR3 sequence reads: CASSYTTGKETQYF. CDR3 coding DNA: TGTGCCAGCAGTTACACTACAGGGAAAGAGACCCAGTACTTC.

The chain couples TRBV4-1 to TRBJ2-6; D possibly corresponds to TRBD1 (6 bases). Per the germline V gene, CDR1 is MGHRA and CDR2 is YSYEKL. V dropped 7 bases and J dropped 0 bases, with 13 bases sitting between them. This CDR3 has 16 amino acids. CDR3 coding DNA: TGCGCCAGCAACGACAGGCTCTACTCTGGGGCCAACGTCCTGACTTTC. Encoded protein: CASNDRLYSGANVLTF.

This clonotype was recorded many times. The chain carries TRBV11-2 and TRBJ1-2, with D unclear. The germline V and J ends were trimmed by 3 bases and 4 bases, with 6 bases remaining between them. The CDR3 runs to 12 residues. The V gene's germline CDR1 is SGHAT and CDR2 FQNNGV. CDR3 nucleotide sequence: TGTGCCAGCAGCTTGGCCATCTATGGCTACACCTTC. Its translation is CASSLAIYGYTF.

This clonotype was seen a handful of times. V is TRBV5-8 and J is TRBJ2-7; 8 nucleotides match TRBD1. The CDR3 totals 15 residues. Trimming at V came to 2 bases and at J to 3 bases, leaving 7 bases not matched to a gene. Germline CDR1 SGHTS, CDR2 YDEGEE. As DNA, the CDR3 is TGTGCCAGCAGCTTTTTAGGGACAGGAAGCTACGAGCAGTACTTC. It translates to CASSFLGTGSYEQYF.

The genes are TRBV10-3 and TRBJ1-2, with D perhaps TRBD1 (6 bases). The length of the CDR3 is 14 residues. The germline V and J ends were trimmed by 2 bases and 7 bases, with 14 bases remaining between them. Germline values: CDR1 ENHRY, CDR2 SYGVKD. CDR3 nucleotide sequence: TGTGCCATCAGTGAGCCCAGGGGAAACGCTGGCTACACCTTC. It encodes CAISEPRGNAGYTF.

This clonotype has at least ten counts. V and J are TRBV7-8 and TRBJ1-1; perhaps TRBD1 as D (5 bases). This CDR3 comprises 16 residues. Trimming removed 5 bases from V and 0 bases from J, with 16 bases in between. From germline, CDR1 is SGHVS and CDR2 FQNEAQ. CDR3 coding DNA: TGTGCCAGCAGCCCTTACAGGAGGGAGATGAACACTGAAGCTTTCTTT. Its protein product is CASSPYRREMNTEAFF.

The genes are TRBV20-1 and TRBJ2-2; possible D gene TRBD2, 5 bases. This CDR3 has 13 residues. CDR1 and CDR2 (germline): DFQATT, SNEGSKA (reference sequence). Deletions cut 5 bases from V and 5 bases from J, with 12 bases between. As DNA, the CDR3 is TGCAGTGCTCGGCAACTAGTGACCGGGGAGCTGTTTTTT. Encoded protein: CSARQLVTGELFF.

The chain combines TRBV2 with TRBJ1-5; TRBD1 might be the D (6 bases). This CDR3 contains 14 residues. V gave up 5 bases and J gave up 7 bases, with 15 bases separating them. Germline lookup yields CDR1 SNHLY and CDR2 FYNNEI. In DNA, the CDR3 is TGTGCCAGCAGTCCCCAGGGGAATAGCCAGCCCCAGCATTTT. Translating it yields CASSPQGNSQPQHF. The complete variable domain, with remaining parts taken from reference TRBV2 and TRBJ1-5, reads EPEVTQTPSHQVTQMGQEVILRCVPISNHLYFYWYRQILGQKVEFLVSFYNNEISEKSEIFDDQFSVERPDGSNFTLKIRSTKLEDSAMYFCASSPQGNSQPQHFGDGTRLSIL.

There are many counts of this clonotype. This sequence joins TRBV24-1 and TRBJ1-6; D gene unclear. The CDR3 loop spans 12 amino acids. Germline V gene sequence: CDR1 KGHDR, CDR2 SFDVKD. V lost 5 bases to trimming and J lost 7 bases, with 5 bases between them. CDR3 sequence: CATSVRNSPLHF. CDR3 DNA: TGTGCCACCAGTGTGAGGAATTCACCCCTCCACTTT.

The rearrangement joins TRBV19 to TRBJ2-7; possibly TRBD2 for D (6 bases). V was pared by 9 bases and J by 4 bases, with 13 bases between. The CDR3 runs 12 residues. Germline CDR1 is LNHDA and CDR2 is SQIVND (reference sequence). The CDR3 region has the DNA TGTGCCAGCGGACTACGGCGGTACGAGCAGTACTTC. This sequence encodes CASGLRRYEQYF.

Concerning this clonotype itself: Given a much more abundant clone one base away, this may be a read error. The chain carries TRBV19 and TRBJ1-5; D is unresolved. Between the trimmed V and J ends, which lost 11 bases and 0 bases, there was a span of 11 bases. The CDR3 runs to 13 residues. Germline CDR1 LNHDA, CDR2 SQIVND (reference sequence). The CDR3 is CAGNGYSNQPQHF. As DNA, the CDR3 is TGTGCCGGTAACGGCTATAGCAATCAGCCCCAGCATTTT. Supplemented by reference TRBV19 and TRBJ1-5, the full variable domain reads DGGITQSPKYLFRKEGQNVTLSCEQNLNHDAMYWYRQDPGQGLRLIYYSQIVNDFQKGDIAEGYSVSREKKESFPLTVTSAQKNPTAFYLCAGNGYSNQPQHFGDGTRLSIL.

This clonotype occurred many times. This chain connects TRBV5-8 to TRBJ2-6; a possible D gene is TRBD1 (6 bases). The CDR3 covers 17 residues. Germline CDR1 is SGHTS and CDR2 is YDEGEE. V was cut by 1 base and J by 4 bases, with 15 bases left in between. Here the CDR3 reads CASSLSQGKAGANVLTF. The CDR3 DNA follows: TGTGCCAGCAGCTTGTCCCAGGGGAAGGCCGGGGCCAACGTCCTGACTTTC.

This chain uses TRBV20-1 with TRBJ1-1; D is unclear. The germline V gene has CDR1 DFQATT and CDR2 SNEGSKA (reference sequence). Trimming stripped 0 bases from V and 4 bases from J, with 12 bases between. This CDR3 is 14 amino acids long. CDR3 DNA: TGCAGTGCTAGAGATGGGAGAGGGAGCACTGAAGCTTTCTTT. This encodes CSARDGRGSTEAFF.

This clonotype was seen more than once but under ten times. This rearrangement joins TRBV10-3 to TRBJ1-1; 7 bases line up with TRBD1. Unmatched junction bases numbered 8, after V lost 10 bases and J lost 0 bases. The CDR3 length is 14 residues. The germline V gene encodes CDR1 ENHRY and CDR2 SYGVKD. As DNA, the CDR3 is TGTGCCAGCAGAACGGGACAGCTGAACACTGAAGCTTTCTTT. Protein sequence: CASRTGQLNTEAFF.

Concerning this clonotype: One end of the junction varies from germline; a read error may be responsible. The rearrangement uses TRBV10-3 and TRBJ2-2; D unresolved. The germline CDR1 and CDR2 sequences are ENHRY and SYGVKD. The CDR3 runs to 15 residues. This CDR3 reads CASSVIPANTGELFF. CDR3 in DNA: TGTGCCAGCAGTGTAATCCCAGCGAACACCGGGGAGCTGTTTTTT.

This clonotype turned up a few times. The chain is built from TRBV5-1 and TRBJ1-2; tentative D call: TRBD1 (6 bases). CDR1 is SGHRS and CDR2 is YFSETQ in the germline V gene. The CDR3 spans 17 residues. Trimming stripped 4 bases from V and 3 bases from J, with 22 bases between. This CDR3 is CASSRIPQGPSDYGYTF. The CDR3 DNA sequence: TGCGCCAGCAGCAGAATCCCACAGGGCCCTTCTGACTATGGCTACACCTTC.

This clonotype was counted only a few times. The chain recombines TRBV2 with TRBJ2-5; TRBD2 matches at 14 bases. J gave up 5 bases and V 6 bases, and 5 bases lay outside the gene matches. The CDR3 is 15 residues long. The germline CDR1 and CDR2 sequences are SNHLY and FYNNEI. For the CDR3, the DNA is TGTGCCAGCAGCCTGACTAGCGGGAGGGCGGAGACCCAGTACTTC. This codes for CASSLTSGRAETQYF.

This clonotype was picked up one time. V and J are TRBV2 and TRBJ1-2; D perhaps matches TRBD1 (6 bases). CDR1 and CDR2 from the germline V gene are SNHLY and FYNNEI. V lost 5 bases and J lost 4, with 14 bases in between. The CDR3 covers 14 residues. CDR3 residues: CASSFQGSGYGYTF. CDR3 DNA sequence: TGTGCCAGCAGTTTCCAGGGGAGCGGCTATGGCTACACCTTC. The full variable domain, completed using reference TRBV2 and TRBJ1-2, is EPEVTQTPSHQVTQMGQEVILRCVPISNHLYFYWYRQILGQKVEFLVSFYNNEISEKSEIFDDQFSVERPDGSNFTLKIRSTKLEDSAMYFCASSFQGSGYGYTFGSGTRLTVV.

This clonotype was detected a few times. The gene calls are TRBV20-1 and TRBJ2-7; 8 nucleotides line up with TRBD2. Trimming cost V 2 bases and J 0 bases; bases outside gene matches: 3. Per the germline V gene, CDR1 is DFQATT and CDR2 is SNEGSKA (reference sequence). CDR3 length: 14 residues. CDR3 DNA sequence: TGCAGTGCTAGACAGGGGACTAGCTCCTACGAGCAGTACTTC. Its protein product is CSARQGTSSYEQYF.

This chain links TRBV2 with TRBJ1-5, with D hard to call. The germline gives CDR1 SNHLY, CDR2 FYNNEI. The CDR3 runs to 16 residues. V lost 7 bases and J lost 1, with 17 bases in between. The CDR3 DNA sequence: TGTGCCAGCACCCCTACACTCGACCCGAGCAATCAGCCCCAGCATTTT. Translated: CASTPTLDPSNQPQHF.

This clonotype was observed a handful of times. The chain carries TRBV11-2 and TRBJ1-6; no clear D. Trimming cost V 3 bases and J 8 bases, with 17 bases left between them. CDR1 is SGHAT and CDR2 is FQNNGV in the germline V gene. The CDR3 contains 16 residues. The CDR3 protein is CASSFETPTEYSPLHF. The CDR3 DNA reads TGTGCCAGCAGCTTTGAGACCCCTACGGAGTATTCACCCCTCCACTTT.

The rearrangement links TRBV10-3 to TRBJ1-4; D is unresolved. The CDR3 spans 14 residues. Trimming pared 6 bases from V and 6 bases from J, leaving 14 bases between. Per germline, CDR1 ENHRY and CDR2 SYGVKD. CDR3 nucleotide sequence: TGTGCCATCAGGGATCAGCCGGGAGATGAAAAACTGTTTTTT. It codes for CAIRDQPGDEKLFF.

The V gene is TRBV7-9, the J gene TRBJ1-1; a possible D gene is TRBD1 (6 bases). CDR3 length: 20 residues. The V gene's germline CDR1 is SEHNR and CDR2 FQNEAQ (reference sequence). With 3 bases removed from V and 4 bases from J, the gap between germline ends came to 30 bases. Here the CDR3 reads CASSLLARPYVTRGGTEAFF. CDR3 in DNA: TGTGCCAGCAGCTTGCTCGCCCGTCCCTATGTTACGAGAGGGGGCACTGAAGCTTTCTTT.

The chain is built from TRBV4-1 and TRBJ1-4, with D hard to call. Germline CDR1 reads MGHRA; CDR2 reads YSYEKL. V gave up 4 bases and J gave up 5 bases, with 8 bases separating them. CDR3 size: 13 residues. The CDR3 reads CASSPEGNEKLFF. The CDR3 DNA reads as TGCGCCAGCAGCCCCGAAGGGAATGAAAAACTGTTTTTT.

Points on this clonotype: The missing conserved phenylalanine or tryptophan at the end of this CDR3 makes a read error likely. The DNA is omitted, as the CDR3 cannot be located on it reliably, and the CDR3 follows TCRdb's listing. This sequence joins TRBV7-9 and TRBJ1-3; TRBD1 is the table's D call, not checked against the DNA. Germline-derived CDR1 and CDR2 are SEHNR and FQNEAQ (reference sequence). The CDR3 is 10 amino acids long, termini counted. The CDR3: CASSFGQGNT.

At least ten counts were recorded for this clonotype. This rearrangement joins TRBV29-1 to TRBJ2-5; 8 bases line up with TRBD1. Germline V gene lookup returns CDR1 SQVTM and CDR2 ANQGSEA. This CDR3 contains 15 residues. J was trimmed by 5 bases and V by 6 bases; bases with no gene match: 14. CDR3 residues: CSVSPLVTGDETQYF. In DNA form, the CDR3 reads TGCAGCGTCTCACCCCTGGTGACAGGGGACGAGACCCAGTACTTC.

V and J are TRBV7-2 and TRBJ1-3; perhaps TRBD1 as D (5 bases). The CDR3 is made up of 16 amino acids. CDR1 is SGHTA, CDR2 FQGNSA, per germline. V lost 5 bases, J lost 0 bases, and 14 bases lay in between. The CDR3 loop reads CASSICRVGSGNTIYF. CDR3 coding DNA: TGTGCCAGCAGCATCTGCAGGGTGGGCTCTGGAAACACCATATATTTT.